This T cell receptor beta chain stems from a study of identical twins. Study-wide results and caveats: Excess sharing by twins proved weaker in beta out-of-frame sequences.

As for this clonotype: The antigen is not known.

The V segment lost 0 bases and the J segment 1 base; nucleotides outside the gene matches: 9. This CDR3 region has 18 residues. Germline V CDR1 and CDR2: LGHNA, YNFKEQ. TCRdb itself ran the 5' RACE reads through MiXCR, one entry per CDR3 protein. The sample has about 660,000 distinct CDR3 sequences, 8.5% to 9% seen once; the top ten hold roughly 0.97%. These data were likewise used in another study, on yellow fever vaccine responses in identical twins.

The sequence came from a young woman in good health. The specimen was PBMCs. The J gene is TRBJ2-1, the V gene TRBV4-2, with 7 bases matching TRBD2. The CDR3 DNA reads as TGTGCCAGCAGCCAAGATTCTGCTGGACTAGGATCCTACAATGAGCAGTTCTTC. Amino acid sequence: CASSQDSAGLGSYNEQFF.